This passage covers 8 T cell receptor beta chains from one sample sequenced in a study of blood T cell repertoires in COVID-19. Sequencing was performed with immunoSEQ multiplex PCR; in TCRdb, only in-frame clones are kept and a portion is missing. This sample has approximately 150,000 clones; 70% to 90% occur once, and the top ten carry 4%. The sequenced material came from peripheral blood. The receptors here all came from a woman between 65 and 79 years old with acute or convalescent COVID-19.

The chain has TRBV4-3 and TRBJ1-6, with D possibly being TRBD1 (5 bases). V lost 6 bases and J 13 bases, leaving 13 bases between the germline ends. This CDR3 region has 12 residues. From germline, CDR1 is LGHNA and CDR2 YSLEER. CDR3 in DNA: TGCGCCAGCAGTCCGCCTCGGGGGCCCCTCCACTTT. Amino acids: CASSPPRGPLHF.

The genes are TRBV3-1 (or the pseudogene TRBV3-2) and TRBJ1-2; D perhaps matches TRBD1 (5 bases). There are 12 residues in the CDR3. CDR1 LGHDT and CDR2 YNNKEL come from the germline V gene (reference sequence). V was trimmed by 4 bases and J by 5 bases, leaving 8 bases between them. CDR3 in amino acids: CASSPGEYGYTF. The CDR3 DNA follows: TGTGCCAGCAGCCCGGGGGAGTATGGCTACACCTTC.

Here the CDR3 reads CAISESETPLHF. Written as DNA, the CDR3 is TGTGCCATCAGTGAGTCAGAGACTCCCCTCCACTTT. The chain carries TRBV10-3 and TRBJ1-6, with D unresolved. From germline, CDR1 is ENHRY and CDR2 SYGVKD. Trimming cost V 0 bases and J 13 bases, with 7 bases left between them. The length of the CDR3 is 12 residues.

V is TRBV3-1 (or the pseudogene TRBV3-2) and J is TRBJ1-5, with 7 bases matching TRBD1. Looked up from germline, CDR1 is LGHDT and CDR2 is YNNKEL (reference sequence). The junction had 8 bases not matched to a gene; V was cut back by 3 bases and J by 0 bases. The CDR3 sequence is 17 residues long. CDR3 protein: CASSQGQSSFSNQPQHF. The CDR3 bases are TGTGCCAGCAGCCAGGGACAGAGTTCGTTTAGCAATCAGCCCCAGCATTTT.

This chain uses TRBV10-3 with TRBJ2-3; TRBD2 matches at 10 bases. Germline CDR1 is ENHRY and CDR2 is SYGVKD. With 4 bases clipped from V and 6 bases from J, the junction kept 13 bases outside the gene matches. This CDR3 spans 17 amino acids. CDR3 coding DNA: TGTGCCATCAGTGTCAGTTTAGCGGGGGGACACAGTGATACGCAGTATTTT. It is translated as CAISVSLAGGHSDTQYF.

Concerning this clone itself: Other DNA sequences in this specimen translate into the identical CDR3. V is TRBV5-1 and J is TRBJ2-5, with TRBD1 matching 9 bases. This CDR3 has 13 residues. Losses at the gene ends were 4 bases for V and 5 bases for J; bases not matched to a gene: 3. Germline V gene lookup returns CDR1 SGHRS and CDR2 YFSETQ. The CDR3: CASSVGQGETQYF. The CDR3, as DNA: TGCGCCAGCAGCGTGGGACAGGGTGAGACCCAGTACTTC.

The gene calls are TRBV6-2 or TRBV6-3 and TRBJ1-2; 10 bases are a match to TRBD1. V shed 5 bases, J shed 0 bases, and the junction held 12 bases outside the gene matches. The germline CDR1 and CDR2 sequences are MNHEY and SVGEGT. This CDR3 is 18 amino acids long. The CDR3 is CASSDFPGQGTSNYGYTF. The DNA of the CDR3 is TGTGCCAGCAGTGACTTTCCGGGACAGGGGACTTCTAACTATGGCTACACCTTC.

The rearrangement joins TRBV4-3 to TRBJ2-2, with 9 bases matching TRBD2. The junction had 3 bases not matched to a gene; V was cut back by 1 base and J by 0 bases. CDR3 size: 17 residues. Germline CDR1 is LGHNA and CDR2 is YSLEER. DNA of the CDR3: TGCGCCAGCAGCCAAGGGCTAGCGGGAACGAACACCGGGGAGCTGTTTTTT. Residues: CASSQGLAGTNTGELFF.